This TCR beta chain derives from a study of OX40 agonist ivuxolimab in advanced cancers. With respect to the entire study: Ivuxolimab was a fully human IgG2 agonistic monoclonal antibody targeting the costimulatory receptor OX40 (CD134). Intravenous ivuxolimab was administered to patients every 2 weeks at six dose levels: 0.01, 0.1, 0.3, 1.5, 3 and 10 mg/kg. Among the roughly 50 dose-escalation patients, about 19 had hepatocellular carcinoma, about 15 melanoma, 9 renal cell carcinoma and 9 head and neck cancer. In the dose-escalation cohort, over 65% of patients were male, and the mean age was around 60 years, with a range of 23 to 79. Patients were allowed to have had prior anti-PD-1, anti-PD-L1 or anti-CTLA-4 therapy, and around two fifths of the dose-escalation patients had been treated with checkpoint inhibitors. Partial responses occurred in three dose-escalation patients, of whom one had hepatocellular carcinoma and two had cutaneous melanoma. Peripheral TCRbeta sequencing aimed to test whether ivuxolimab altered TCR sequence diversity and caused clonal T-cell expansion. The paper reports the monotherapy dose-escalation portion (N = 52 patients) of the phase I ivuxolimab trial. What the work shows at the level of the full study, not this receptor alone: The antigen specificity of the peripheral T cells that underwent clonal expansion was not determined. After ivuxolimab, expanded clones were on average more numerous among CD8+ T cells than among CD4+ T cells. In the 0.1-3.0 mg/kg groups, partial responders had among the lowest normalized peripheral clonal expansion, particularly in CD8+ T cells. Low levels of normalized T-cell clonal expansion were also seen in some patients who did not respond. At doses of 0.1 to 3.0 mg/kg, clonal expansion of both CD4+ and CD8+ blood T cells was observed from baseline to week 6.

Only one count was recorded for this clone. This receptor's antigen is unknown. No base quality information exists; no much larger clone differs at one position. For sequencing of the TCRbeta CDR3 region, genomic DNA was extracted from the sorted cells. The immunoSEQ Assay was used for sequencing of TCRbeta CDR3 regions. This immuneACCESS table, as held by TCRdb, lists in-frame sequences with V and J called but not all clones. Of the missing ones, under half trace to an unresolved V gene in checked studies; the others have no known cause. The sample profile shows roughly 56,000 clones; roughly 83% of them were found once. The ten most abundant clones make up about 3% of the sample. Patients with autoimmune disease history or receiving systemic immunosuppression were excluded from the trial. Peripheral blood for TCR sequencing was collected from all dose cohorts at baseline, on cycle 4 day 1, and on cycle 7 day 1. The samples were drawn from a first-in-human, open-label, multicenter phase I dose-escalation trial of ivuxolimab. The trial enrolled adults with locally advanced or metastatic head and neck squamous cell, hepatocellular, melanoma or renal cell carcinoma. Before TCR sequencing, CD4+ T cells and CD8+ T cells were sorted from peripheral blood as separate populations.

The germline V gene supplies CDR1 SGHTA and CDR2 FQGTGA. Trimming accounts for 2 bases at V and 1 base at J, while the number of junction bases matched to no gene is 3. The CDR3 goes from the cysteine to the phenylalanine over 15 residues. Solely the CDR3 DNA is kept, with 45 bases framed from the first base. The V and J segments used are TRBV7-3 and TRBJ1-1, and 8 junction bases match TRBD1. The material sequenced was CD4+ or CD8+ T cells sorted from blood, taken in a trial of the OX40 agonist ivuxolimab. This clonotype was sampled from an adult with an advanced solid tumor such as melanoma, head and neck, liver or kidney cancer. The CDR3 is CASSLSGGPNTEAFF. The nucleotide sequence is TGTGCCAGCAGCTTATCAGGGGGCCCGAACACTGAAGCTTTCTTT.